The subject of this entry is one T cell receptor (beta chain). Its antigen is unknown. This entry is derived from a study of cytomegalovirus exposure and HLA in healthy donors. Study-level results: In a later analysis, first-cohort TCR clusters were found to tend to co-occur in the approximately 110 validation repertoires. The authors confirmed in vitro that three CMV-associated chains were specific for CMV antigens. The classifier was said to identify cytomegalovirus status with high specificity and sensitivity.

Sequencing was performed with immunoSEQ multiplex PCR; in TCRdb, only in-frame clones are kept and a portion is missing. The sample lists over 200,000 clones; approximately 87% were seen once. V was pared by 0 bases and J by 7 bases, with 11 bases between. From germline, CDR1 is SGHRS and CDR2 YFSETQ. The CDR3 is 14 amino acids. Separation from the roughly 670-subject first cohort characterized the roughly 120-subject validation cohort, to which the donors belonged. V and J are TRBV5-1 and TRBJ2-1; D is unresolved. This TCR was sampled from a young woman in good health and CMV-seronegative. Sequenced material: PBMCs. This CDR3 reads CASSLVRGNNEQFF. In DNA, the CDR3 is TGCGCCAGCAGCTTGGTTAGAGGTAATAATGAGCAGTTCTTC.